The 19 T cell receptor beta chains below all came from one sample that was sequenced in a study of T cell responses to AZD1222 COVID-19 vaccine. The table came from immunoSEQ multiplex PCR; TCRdb's copy has only in-frame clones and leaves some out. The sample has tens of thousands of clones, about four fifths seen once. This specimen was peripheral blood, taken 28 days after the second AZD1222 dose. Source of these receptors: an adult who received the AZD1222 COVID-19 vaccine.

This chain uses TRBV19 with TRBJ2-7; D is undetermined. Germline CDR1 LNHDA, CDR2 SQIVND (reference sequence). V was cut by 10 bases and J by 1 base, with 11 bases left in between. This CDR3 region has 12 residues. CDR3 coding DNA: TGTGCCACCGCGGACGGGTCCTACGAGCAGTACTTC. As protein: CATADGSYEQYF.

The chain is built from TRBV7-8 and TRBJ2-5; a possible D gene is TRBD1 (6 bases). The V and J ends lost 5 bases and 5 bases respectively, with 18 bases between them. Germline CDR1 reads SGHVS; CDR2 reads FQNEAQ. The CDR3 has 15 amino acids. The chain's CDR3 is CASSTSQGFEETQYF. The CDR3 coding sequence is TGTGCCAGCAGCACGTCACAGGGATTTGAGGAGACCCAGTACTTC.

This rearrangement joins TRBV28 to TRBJ1-6; TRBD1 matches at 7 bases. Germline V gene data show CDR1 as MDHEN and CDR2 as SYDVKM. The ends lost 4 bases at V and 3 bases at J; junction bases unmatched: 9. The length of the CDR3 is 17 residues. CDR3 residues: CASSSPSRDSYNSPLHF. The CDR3 DNA follows: TGTGCCAGCAGTTCCCCGTCCAGGGACAGCTATAATTCACCCCTCCACTTT.

On this clone itself: This sample also contains other DNA sequences that code for the same CDR3. J is TRBJ2-1 and V is TRBV30; tentatively, D is TRBD2 (6 bases). The germline V gene encodes CDR1 GTSNPN and CDR2 SVGIG (reference sequence). V lost 1 base, J lost 9 bases, and 19 bases lay in between. This CDR3 has 15 residues. CDR3 region: CAWSDPQRRAGEQFF. The CDR3 DNA reads as TGTGCCTGGAGTGACCCGCAGAGGAGGGCAGGTGAGCAGTTCTTC.

J is TRBJ1-5 and V is TRBV19; 9 bases fit TRBD1. Germline V lookup: CDR1 LNHDA, CDR2 SQIVND (reference sequence). The CDR3 runs 14 residues. V lost 11 bases to trimming and J lost 2 bases; unmatched junction nucleotides: 7. CDR3 DNA: TGTGCCGCGGGACAGGGATCGGGCAATCAGCCCCAGCATTTT. Its translation: CAAGQGSGNQPQHF.

This rearrangement joins TRBV18 to TRBJ2-7; 9 bases fit TRBD2. The V segment lost 4 bases and the J segment 5 bases; nucleotides outside the gene matches: 9. Germline V gene data show CDR1 as KGHSH and CDR2 as LQKENI. CDR3 length equals 15 residues. CDR3 loop: CASSLSGGQGHEQYF. The CDR3 DNA follows: TGTGCCAGCTCACTCAGCGGGGGGCAAGGCCACGAGCAGTACTTC.

The chain uses TRBV15 and TRBJ2-6, with D unclear. CDR1 LNHNV and CDR2 YYDKDF come from the germline V gene (reference sequence). Trimming stripped 5 bases from V and 4 bases from J, with 12 bases between. The CDR3 contains 15 residues. CDR3 sequence: CATSPRTSGANVLTF. The DNA for the CDR3 is TGTGCCACCAGCCCACGGACGTCCGGGGCCAACGTCCTGACTTTC.

This clone occurred a few times. The CDR3 region has the DNA TGTGCCAGCAGCTTAAATCAGGGCGTTGATCAGCCCCAGCATTTT. It codes for CASSLNQGVDQPQHF. The chain employs TRBV7-2 and TRBJ1-5; a weak D match, TRBD1 (5 bases). The CDR3 runs 15 residues. V was clipped by 2 bases and J by 5 bases, with 13 bases between them. Per the germline V gene, CDR1 is SGHTA and CDR2 is FQGNSA. The variable domain in full, completed from reference TRBV7-2 and TRBJ1-5, reads GAGVSQSPSNKVTEKGKDVELRCDPISGHTALYWYRQSLGQGLEFLIYFQGNSAPDKSGLPSDRFSAERTGGSVSTLTIQRTQQEDSAVYLCASSLNQGVDQPQHFGDGTRLSIL.

This chain connects TRBV19 to TRBJ2-3; 8 bases line up with TRBD2. This CDR3 spans 19 amino acids. The V gene's germline CDR1 is LNHDA and CDR2 SQIVND (reference sequence). After removal of 1 base from V and 3 bases from J, the junction contained 15 bases not matched to a gene. The CDR3 protein is CASSIGGVRGRGRTDTQYF. CDR3 nucleotide sequence: TGTGCCAGTAGTATAGGAGGGGTGCGGGGGCGCGGGAGGACAGATACGCAGTATTTT.

This chain uses TRBV30 with TRBJ2-7, with 7 bases aligning to TRBD2. The V segment lost 2 bases and the J segment 4 bases; nucleotides outside the gene matches: 11. The germline V gene encodes CDR1 GTSNPN and CDR2 SVGIG (reference sequence). The CDR3 loop spans 15 amino acids. This CDR3 reads CAWSPGRDGKYEQYF. The CDR3 DNA reads TGTGCCTGGAGTCCTGGGAGGGACGGAAAATACGAGCAGTACTTC.

This chain uses TRBV15 with TRBJ2-1; 8 bases line up with TRBD2. Germline V gives CDR1 LNHNV, CDR2 YYDKDF (reference sequence). The V gene end was trimmed by 4 bases and the J gene end by 3 bases; junction bases not matched to a gene: 2. This CDR3 is 14 amino acids long. The CDR3 nucleotides read TGTGCCACCAGCAAAGGGACTAGCTACAATGAGCAGTTCTTC. Translation gives CATSKGTSYNEQFF.

The CDR3 loop is CASSIYREGNQPQHF. As DNA, the CDR3 is TGTGCCAGTAGTATTTACAGGGAGGGCAATCAGCCCCAGCATTTT. J is TRBJ1-5 and V is TRBV19, with D perhaps TRBD1 (6 bases). Trimming took 3 bases from V and 2 from J, leaving 11 bases between them. Looked up from germline, CDR1 is LNHDA and CDR2 is SQIVND (reference sequence). The CDR3 has 15 amino acids.

The V call is TRBV7-9, the J call TRBJ1-1, with D possibly matching TRBD1 (6 bases). The length of the CDR3 is 15 residues. The V end lost 7 bases, the J end lost 0 bases, and 15 bases lay between the germline ends. CDR1 SEHNR and CDR2 FQNEAQ come from the germline V gene (reference sequence). The CDR3 DNA is TGTGCCAGCACTTCTCGGGGGGGCATGAACACTGAAGCTTTCTTT. The encoded protein is CASTSRGGMNTEAFF.

The chain joins TRBV5-8 to TRBJ1-4; TRBD1 matches 11 bases. V was pared by 0 bases and J by 4 bases, with 2 bases of the junction left unmatched. CDR1 is SGHTS, CDR2 YDEGEE, per germline. The CDR3 contains 16 residues. The chain's CDR3 is CASSLGTGGLNEKLFF. In DNA form, the CDR3 reads TGTGCCAGCAGCTTGGGGACAGGGGGCCTTAATGAAAAACTGTTTTTT.

The genes are TRBV5-4 and TRBJ1-1; the match to TRBD1 covers 8 bases. This CDR3 has 16 amino acids. Germline V gene lookup returns CDR1 SGHNT and CDR2 YYREEE (reference sequence). The V gene end was trimmed by 0 bases and the J gene end by 2 bases; junction bases not matched to a gene: 6. CDR3 amino acids: CASSLGETGGNTEAFF. The CDR3, as DNA: TGTGCCAGCAGCTTGGGGGAAACAGGGGGAAACACTGAAGCTTTCTTT.

This clone showed up just a few times. This sequence joins TRBV5-5 and TRBJ1-4, with 8 bases lining up with TRBD1. The CDR3 runs 18 residues. Trimming took 6 bases from V and 5 from J; bases not matched to a gene: 18. Looked up from germline, CDR1 is SGHKS and CDR2 is YYEKEE (reference sequence). The CDR3 reads CASIETGQGGGKNEKLFF. The DNA of the CDR3 is TGTGCCAGCATCGAGACCGGACAGGGCGGAGGGAAGAATGAAAAACTGTTTTTT.

This chain links TRBV5-1 with TRBJ2-2; 7 positions agree with TRBD1. Germline values: CDR1 SGHRS, CDR2 YFSETQ. V was clipped by 4 bases and J by 0 bases; unmatched bases: 9. This CDR3 contains 17 residues. This chain's CDR3 is CASSQDRTGANTGELFF. The CDR3 coding sequence is TGCGCCAGCAGCCAAGACCGGACAGGCGCGAACACCGGGGAGCTGTTTTTT.

This sequence joins TRBV4-1 and TRBJ2-5, with 8 bases lining up with TRBD2. Germline values: CDR1 MGHRA, CDR2 YSYEKL. Germline trimming cut 4 bases from V and 2 bases from J; bases unmatched to any gene: 3. This CDR3 region has 14 residues. The DNA of the CDR3 is TGCGCCAGCAGCCCAATAGCGGGACAAGAGACCCAGTACTTC. Residues: CASSPIAGQETQYF.

The genes are TRBV6-5 and TRBJ2-5; 8 nucleotides agree with TRBD1. The J segment lost 2 bases and the V segment lost 0 bases, leaving 5 bases of the junction unmatched. Germline-derived CDR1 and CDR2 are MNHEY and SVGAGI. This CDR3 comprises 16 residues. The CDR3 bases are TGTGCCAGCAGTTACTCTGCCCAGGGGGCTCAAGAGACCCAGTACTTC. It encodes CASSYSAQGAQETQYF.